Each of the 4 T cell receptor beta chains below was sequenced from the same sample in a study of cytomegalovirus exposure and HLA in healthy donors. The PCR was carried out with 60 Vbeta primers and 13 Jbeta primers. Data came from immunoSEQ multiplex PCR; TCRdb stores just in-frame clones and leaves some out. The sample includes roughly 33,000 clones. Specimen: PBMCs. Receptors were obtained from a woman aged 40 to 50 in good health and CMV-seropositive.

The J gene is TRBJ2-3, the V gene TRBV13; 8 bases agree with TRBD1. Germline assignment: CDR1 PRHDT and CDR2 FYEKMQ (reference sequence). Trimming removed 6 bases from V and 4 bases from J; junction bases left unmatched: 6. The CDR3 is 14 residues long. In DNA, the CDR3 is TGTGCCAGCAGTTCCGGGACAGGTGCAGATACGCAGTATTTT. Protein sequence: CASSSGTGADTQYF.

This chain joins TRBV14 and TRBJ1-1, with D perhaps TRBD1 (5 bases). V was cut by 4 bases and J by 5 bases, with 14 bases left in between. The germline V gene has CDR1 SGHDN and CDR2 FVKESK. The CDR3 totals 14 residues. The CDR3 DNA is TGTGCCAGCAGCCTTAACGGGGGGGAAACTGAAGCTTTCTTT. Translated: CASSLNGGETEAFF.

The chain has TRBV18 and TRBJ2-7; the D gene is possibly TRBD2 (6 bases). CDR1 is KGHSH, CDR2 LQKENI, per germline. Trimming removed 2 bases from V and 2 bases from J, with 10 bases in between. CDR3 size: 14 residues. The chain's CDR3 is CASSPTGATYEQYF. CDR3 in DNA: TGTGCCAGCTCACCAACGGGAGCCACCTACGAGCAGTACTTC.

CDR3 residues: CASSSRGQGNSEQYF. The CDR3 nucleotides are TGCGCCAGCAGCAGCCGGGGACAGGGAAATTCGGAGCAGTACTTC. The rearrangement joins TRBV5-1 to TRBJ2-7; TRBD1 matches at 9 bases. Germline V lookup: CDR1 SGHRS, CDR2 YFSETQ. V shed 4 bases and J 7 bases; nucleotides not matched to a gene: 12. The CDR3 is 15 residues long.